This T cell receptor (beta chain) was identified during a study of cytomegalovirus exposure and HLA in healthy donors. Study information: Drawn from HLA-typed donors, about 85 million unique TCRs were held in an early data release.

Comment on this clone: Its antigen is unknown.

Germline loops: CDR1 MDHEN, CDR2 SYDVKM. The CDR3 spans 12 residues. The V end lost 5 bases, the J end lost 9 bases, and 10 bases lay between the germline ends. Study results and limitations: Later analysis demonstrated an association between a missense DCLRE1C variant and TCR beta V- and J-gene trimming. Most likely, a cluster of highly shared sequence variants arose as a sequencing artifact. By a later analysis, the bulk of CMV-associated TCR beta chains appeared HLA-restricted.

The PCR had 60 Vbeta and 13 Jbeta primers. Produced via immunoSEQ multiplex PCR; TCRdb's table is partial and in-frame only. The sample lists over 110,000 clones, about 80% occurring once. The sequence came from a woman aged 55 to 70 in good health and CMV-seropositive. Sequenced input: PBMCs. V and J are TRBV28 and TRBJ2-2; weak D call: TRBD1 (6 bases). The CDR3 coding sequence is TGTGCCAGCAGTCTACAGGGCCGGGAGCTGTTTTTT. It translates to CASSLQGRELFF.